The table lists the clone carrying this TCR beta chain with a count of one. Its antigen remains unidentified. Libraries were prepared by immunoSEQ multiplex PCR; TCRdb keeps only in-frame clonotypes and omits some of them. The data show roughly 500,000 clones, 60% to 85% seen once. This specimen comes from a study of shared clonotypes between healthy human individuals. Study results and limitations: Blood alone was sampled, and tissue repertoires likely differ.

Trimming left V 2 bases short and J 0 bases short, with 8 bases between. Germline V gene data show CDR1 as SEHNR and CDR2 as FQNEAQ (reference sequence). The CDR3 spans 15 residues. J is TRBJ1-3 and V is TRBV7-9; D perhaps matches TRBD1 (6 bases). The sample comprised PBMCs. The TCR originated in a woman between 40 and 50 years old in good health. Some clones in this sample may be carry-over from other donors' samples. This CDR3 reads CASSLWTVSGNTIYF. The CDR3 nucleotides read TGTGCCAGCAGCTTATGGACAGTCTCTGGAAACACCATATATTTT.